The subject of this entry is one TCR beta chain. Its target is unknown. About 40,773 productive templates were obtained per sample on average. Measured with immunoSEQ multiplex PCR; TCRdb has only the in-frame clones, and not every one. The sample holds some 4,300 clones, around 53% seen once. This record comes from a study of STAT3 mutations in large granular lymphocyte leukemia. Study context: Among longitudinally sequenced T-LGLL patients, roughly half had canonical activating STAT3 mutations detected. Findings and limits, study-wide: In T-cell large granular lymphocyte leukemia, about half of patients showed multiple immunodominant subclonotypes. Some patients had dominant TCR clones larger than their STAT3 mutant burden. All newly emerging clones after therapy were STAT3 wild type.

V was pared by 4 bases and J by 5 bases, with 12 bases between. This CDR3 has 13 amino acids. CDR1 and CDR2 (germline): LGHNA, YNFKEQ. The receptor's source is a male patient aged 45-60 years with T-cell large granular lymphocyte leukemia. Some clones in this sample may be carry-over from other donors' samples. The sample comprised peripheral blood mononuclear cells. The chain uses TRBV4-2 and TRBJ2-7; D is perhaps TRBD2 (6 bases). Here the CDR3 reads CASSPDRRDEQYF. As DNA, the CDR3 is TGTGCCAGCAGCCCCGATCGGAGGGACGAGCAGTACTTC.